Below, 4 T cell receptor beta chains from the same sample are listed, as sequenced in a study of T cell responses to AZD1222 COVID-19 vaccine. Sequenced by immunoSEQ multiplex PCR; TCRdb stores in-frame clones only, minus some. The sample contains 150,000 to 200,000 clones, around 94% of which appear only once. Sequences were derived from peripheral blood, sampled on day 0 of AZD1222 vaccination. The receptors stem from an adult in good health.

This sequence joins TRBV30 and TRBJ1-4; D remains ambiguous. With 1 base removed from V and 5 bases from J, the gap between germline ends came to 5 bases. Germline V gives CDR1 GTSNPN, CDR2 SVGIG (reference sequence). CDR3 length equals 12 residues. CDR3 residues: CAWSGKNEKLFF. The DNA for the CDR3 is TGTGCCTGGAGTGGGAAGAATGAAAAACTGTTTTTT.

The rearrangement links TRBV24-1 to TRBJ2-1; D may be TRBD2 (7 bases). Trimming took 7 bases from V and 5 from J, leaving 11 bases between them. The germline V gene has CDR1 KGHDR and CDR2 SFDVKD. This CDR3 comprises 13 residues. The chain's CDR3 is CATRGGVNNEQFF. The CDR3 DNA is TGTGCCACCAGAGGGGGGGTTAACAATGAGCAGTTCTTC.

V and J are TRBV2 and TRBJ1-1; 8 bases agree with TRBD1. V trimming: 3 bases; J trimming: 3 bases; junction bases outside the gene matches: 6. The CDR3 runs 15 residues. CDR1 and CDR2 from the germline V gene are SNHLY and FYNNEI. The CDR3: CASSDNRGVDTEAFF. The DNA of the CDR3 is TGTGCCAGCAGTGATAACAGGGGGGTAGACACTGAAGCTTTCTTT.

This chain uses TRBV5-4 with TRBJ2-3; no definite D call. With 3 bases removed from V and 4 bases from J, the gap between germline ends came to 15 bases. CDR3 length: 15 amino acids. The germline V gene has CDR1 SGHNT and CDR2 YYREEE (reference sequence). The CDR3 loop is CASSWDLVIADTQYF. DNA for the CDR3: TGTGCCAGCAGCTGGGATCTAGTAATAGCAGATACGCAGTATTTT.